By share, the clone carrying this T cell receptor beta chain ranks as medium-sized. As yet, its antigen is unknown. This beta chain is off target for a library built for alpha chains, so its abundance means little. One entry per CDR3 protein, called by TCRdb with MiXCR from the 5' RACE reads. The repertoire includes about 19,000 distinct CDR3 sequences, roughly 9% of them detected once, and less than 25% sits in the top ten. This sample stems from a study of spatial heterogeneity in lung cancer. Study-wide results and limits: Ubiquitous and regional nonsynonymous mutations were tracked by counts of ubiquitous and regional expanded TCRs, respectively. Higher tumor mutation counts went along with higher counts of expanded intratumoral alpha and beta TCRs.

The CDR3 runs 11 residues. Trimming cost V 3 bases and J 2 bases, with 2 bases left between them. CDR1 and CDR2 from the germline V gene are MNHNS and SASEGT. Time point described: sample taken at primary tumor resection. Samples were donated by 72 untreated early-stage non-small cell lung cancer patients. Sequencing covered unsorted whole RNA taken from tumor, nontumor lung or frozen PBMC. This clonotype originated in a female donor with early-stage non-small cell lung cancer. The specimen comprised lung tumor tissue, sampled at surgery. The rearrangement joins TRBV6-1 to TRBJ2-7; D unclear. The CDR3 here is CASSEPYEQYF. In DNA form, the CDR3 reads TGTGCCAGCAGTGAGCCCTACGAGCAGTACTTC.